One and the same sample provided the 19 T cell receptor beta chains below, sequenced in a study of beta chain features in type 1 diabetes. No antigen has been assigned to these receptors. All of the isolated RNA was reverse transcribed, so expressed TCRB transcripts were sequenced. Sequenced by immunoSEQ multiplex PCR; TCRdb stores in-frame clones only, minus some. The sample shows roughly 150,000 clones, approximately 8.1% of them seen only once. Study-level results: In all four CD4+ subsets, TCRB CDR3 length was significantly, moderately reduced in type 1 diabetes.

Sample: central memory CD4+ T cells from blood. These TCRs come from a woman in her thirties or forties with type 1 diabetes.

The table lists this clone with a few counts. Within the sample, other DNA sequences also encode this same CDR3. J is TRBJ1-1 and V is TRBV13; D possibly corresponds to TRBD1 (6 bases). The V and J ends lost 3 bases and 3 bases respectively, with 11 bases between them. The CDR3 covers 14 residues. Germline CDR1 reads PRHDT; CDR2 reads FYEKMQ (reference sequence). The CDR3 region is CASSFQGRDTEAFF. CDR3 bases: TGTGCCAGCAGCTTTCAGGGGAGGGACACTGAAGCTTTCTTT.

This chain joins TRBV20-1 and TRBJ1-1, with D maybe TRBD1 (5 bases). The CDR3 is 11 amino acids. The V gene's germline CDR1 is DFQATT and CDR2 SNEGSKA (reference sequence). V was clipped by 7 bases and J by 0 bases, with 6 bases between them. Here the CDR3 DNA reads TGCAGTGGGGGCCTGAACACTGAAGCTTTCTTT. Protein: CSGGLNTEAFF.

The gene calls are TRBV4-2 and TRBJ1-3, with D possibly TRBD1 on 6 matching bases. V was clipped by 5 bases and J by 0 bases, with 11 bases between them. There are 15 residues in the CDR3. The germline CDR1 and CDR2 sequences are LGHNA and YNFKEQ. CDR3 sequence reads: CASSLPGASGNTIYF. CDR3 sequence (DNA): TGTGCCAGCAGCTTGCCAGGGGCCTCTGGAAACACCATATATTTT.

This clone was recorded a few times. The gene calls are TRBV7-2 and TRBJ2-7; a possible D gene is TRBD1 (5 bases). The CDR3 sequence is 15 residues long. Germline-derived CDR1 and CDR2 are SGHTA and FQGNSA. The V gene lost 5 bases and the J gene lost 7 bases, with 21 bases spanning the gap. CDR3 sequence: CASSPRWPSAGEQYF. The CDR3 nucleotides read TGTGCCAGCAGCCCCCGCTGGCCGTCTGCAGGGGAGCAGTACTTC.

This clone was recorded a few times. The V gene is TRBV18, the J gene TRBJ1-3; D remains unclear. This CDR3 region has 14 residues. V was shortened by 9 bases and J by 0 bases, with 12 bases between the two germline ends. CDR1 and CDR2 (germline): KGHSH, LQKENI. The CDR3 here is CASFPSRSGNTIYF. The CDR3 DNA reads TGTGCCAGTTTCCCGAGTCGCTCTGGAAACACCATATATTTT.

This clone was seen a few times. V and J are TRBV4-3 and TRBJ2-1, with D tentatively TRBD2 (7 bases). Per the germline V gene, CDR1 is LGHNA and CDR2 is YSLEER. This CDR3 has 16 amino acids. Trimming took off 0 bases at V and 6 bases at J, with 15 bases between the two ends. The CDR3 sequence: CASSQELGGAGNEQFF. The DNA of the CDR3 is TGCGCCAGCAGCCAAGAGTTGGGGGGGGCTGGCAATGAGCAGTTCTTC.

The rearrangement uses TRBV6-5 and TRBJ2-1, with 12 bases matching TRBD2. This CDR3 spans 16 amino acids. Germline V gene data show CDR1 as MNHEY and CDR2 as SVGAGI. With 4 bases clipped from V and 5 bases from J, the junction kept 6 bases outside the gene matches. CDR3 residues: CASSWPTSGSHNEQFF. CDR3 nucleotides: TGTGCCAGCAGTTGGCCGACTAGCGGGAGCCACAATGAGCAGTTCTTC.

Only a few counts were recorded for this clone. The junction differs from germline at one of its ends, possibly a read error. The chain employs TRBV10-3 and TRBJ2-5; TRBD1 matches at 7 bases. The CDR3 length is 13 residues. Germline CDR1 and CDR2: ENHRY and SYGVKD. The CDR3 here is CASSRDTGATQYF. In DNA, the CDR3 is TGTGCCAGCAGTCGGGACACAGGGGCGACCCAGTACTTC.

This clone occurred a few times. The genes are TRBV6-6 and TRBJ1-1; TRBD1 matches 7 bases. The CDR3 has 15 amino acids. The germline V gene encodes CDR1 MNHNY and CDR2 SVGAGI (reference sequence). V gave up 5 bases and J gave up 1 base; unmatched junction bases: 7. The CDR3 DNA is TGTGCCAGCAGTCGGCTACGGACAGGGAACACTGAAGCTTTCTTT. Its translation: CASSRLRTGNTEAFF.

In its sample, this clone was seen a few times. CDR3 DNA sequence: TGCGCCAGCAGCTTGGGGAGCGGGGGGGCAGGAGAGCAGTTCTTC. It codes for CASSLGSGGAGEQFF. The chain has TRBV5-1 and TRBJ2-1; TRBD2 aligns across 10 bases. The germline gives CDR1 SGHRS, CDR2 YFSETQ. V lost 0 bases and J lost 10; bases outside the gene matches: 7. This CDR3 is 15 amino acids long.

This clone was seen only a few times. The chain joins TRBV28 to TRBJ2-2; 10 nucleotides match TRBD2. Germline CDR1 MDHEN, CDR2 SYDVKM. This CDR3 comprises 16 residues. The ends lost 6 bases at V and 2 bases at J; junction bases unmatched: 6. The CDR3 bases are TGTGCCAGCAGGAAACTAGCGGGGCTAAACACCGGGGAGCTGTTTTTT. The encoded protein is CASRKLAGLNTGELFF. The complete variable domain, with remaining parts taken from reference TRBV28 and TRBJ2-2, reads DVKVTQSSRYLVKRTGEKVFLECVQDMDHENMFWYRQDPGLGLRLIYFSYDVKMKEKGDIPEGYSVSREKKERFSLILESASTNQTSMYLCASRKLAGLNTGELFFGEGSRLTVL.

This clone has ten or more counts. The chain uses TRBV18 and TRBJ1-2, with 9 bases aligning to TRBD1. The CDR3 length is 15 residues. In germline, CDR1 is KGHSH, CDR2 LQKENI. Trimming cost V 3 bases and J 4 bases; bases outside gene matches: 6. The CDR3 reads CASSPDRGISYGYTF. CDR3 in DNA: TGTGCCAGCTCACCGGACAGGGGAATCAGCTATGGCTACACCTTC.

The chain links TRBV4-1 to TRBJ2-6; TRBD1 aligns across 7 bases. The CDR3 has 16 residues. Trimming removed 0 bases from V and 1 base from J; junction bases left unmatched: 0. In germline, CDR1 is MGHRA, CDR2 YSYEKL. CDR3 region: CASSQEQGSGANVLTF. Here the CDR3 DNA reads TGCGCCAGCAGCCAAGAACAGGGGTCTGGGGCCAACGTCCTGACTTTC.

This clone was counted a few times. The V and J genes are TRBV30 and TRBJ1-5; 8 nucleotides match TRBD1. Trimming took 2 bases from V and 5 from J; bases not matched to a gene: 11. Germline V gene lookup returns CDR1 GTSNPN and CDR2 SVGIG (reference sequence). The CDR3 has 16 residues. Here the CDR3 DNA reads TGTGCCTGGAGTCTACGTGGCAGGGGGCTCTATCAGCCCCAGCATTTT. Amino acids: CAWSLRGRGLYQPQHF.

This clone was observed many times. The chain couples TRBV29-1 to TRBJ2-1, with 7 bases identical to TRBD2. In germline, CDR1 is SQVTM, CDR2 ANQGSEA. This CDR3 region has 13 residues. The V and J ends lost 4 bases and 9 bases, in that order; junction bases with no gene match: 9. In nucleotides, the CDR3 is TGCAGCGTTGGGTCCGCGGGAGCGGGTGAGCAGTTCTTC. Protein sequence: CSVGSAGAGEQFF.

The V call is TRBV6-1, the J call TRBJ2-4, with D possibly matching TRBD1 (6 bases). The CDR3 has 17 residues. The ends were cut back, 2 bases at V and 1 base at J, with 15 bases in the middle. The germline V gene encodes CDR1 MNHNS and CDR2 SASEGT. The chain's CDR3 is CASSEQGLGAAKNIQYF. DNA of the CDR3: TGTGCCAGCAGTGAACAGGGGCTGGGAGCCGCCAAAAACATTCAGTACTTC.

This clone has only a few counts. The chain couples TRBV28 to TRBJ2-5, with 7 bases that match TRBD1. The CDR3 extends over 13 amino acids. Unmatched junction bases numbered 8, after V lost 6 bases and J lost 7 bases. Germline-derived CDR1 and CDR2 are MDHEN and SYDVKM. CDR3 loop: CASRRLAGGTQYF. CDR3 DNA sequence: TGTGCCAGCAGAAGGCTAGCAGGGGGGACCCAGTACTTC.

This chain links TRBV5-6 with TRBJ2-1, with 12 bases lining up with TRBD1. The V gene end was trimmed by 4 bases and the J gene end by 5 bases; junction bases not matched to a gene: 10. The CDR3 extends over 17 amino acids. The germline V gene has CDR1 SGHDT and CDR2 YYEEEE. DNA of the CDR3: TGTGCCAGCAGCACTACCGGGACAGGGGGCTTCGACAATGAGCAGTTCTTC. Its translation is CASSTTGTGGFDNEQFF.

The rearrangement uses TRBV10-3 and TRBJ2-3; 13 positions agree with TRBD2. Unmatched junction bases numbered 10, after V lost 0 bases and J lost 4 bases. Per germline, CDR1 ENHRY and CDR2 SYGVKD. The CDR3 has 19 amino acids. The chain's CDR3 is CAISESWTGTSGTPDTQYF. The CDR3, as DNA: TGTGCCATCAGTGAGTCTTGGACCGGGACTAGCGGGACCCCAGATACGCAGTATTTT.